This T cell receptor (beta chain) was sequenced during a study of T cells in localized non-small cell lung cancer. Findings of the study overall: Adjacent lung was found to contain a median around 58 of the top 100 tumor clones. Increased T cell density in blood showed an association with longer overall survival. Exceeding tumor, uninvolved adjacent lung had the highest T cell clonality. Heterogeneity is still possible, as just one tumor region was sequenced.

Data came from immunoSEQ multiplex PCR; TCRdb stores just in-frame clones and leaves some out. The table shows about 1,600 clones, with roughly 21% occurring only once. This CDR3 is built from 13 residues. Trimming left V 6 bases short and J 7 bases short, with 13 bases between. A note on this clone: Its antigen is not known.

The specimen comprised lung tumor tissue, sampled before any cancer treatment. This chain uses TRBV23-1 with TRBJ2-1; a weak D match, TRBD2 (7 bases). TRBV23-1 is an open reading frame, and its role is uncertain. This sequence originates from a male donor older than 55 with stage I lung adenocarcinoma. The CDR3, as DNA: TGCGCCAGCAGCGAAGGGAGGGGGAATGAGCAGTTCTTC. It encodes CASSEGRGNEQFF.